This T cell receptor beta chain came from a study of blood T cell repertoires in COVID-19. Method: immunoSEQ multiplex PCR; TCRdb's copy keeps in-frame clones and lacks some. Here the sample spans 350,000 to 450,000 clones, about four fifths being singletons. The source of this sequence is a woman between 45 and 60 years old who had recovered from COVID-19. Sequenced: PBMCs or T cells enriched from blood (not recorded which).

The CDR3 coding sequence is TGCGCCAGCAGCACAGGACACAGCCAAGAGACCCAGTACTTC. Translating it yields CASSTGHSQETQYF. The chain employs TRBV5-1 and TRBJ2-5, with D tentatively TRBD1 (5 bases). CDR1 SGHRS and CDR2 YFSETQ come from the germline V gene. Trimming took off 4 bases at V and 1 base at J, with 11 bases between the two ends. The CDR3 is made up of 14 amino acids.